This entry concerns a single TCR beta chain. This record comes from a study of blood T cell repertoires in COVID-19. Measured with immunoSEQ multiplex PCR; TCRdb has only the in-frame clones, and not every one. The sample holds about 140,000 clones, roughly 88% seen once. The receptor was isolated from a woman aged 50 to 65 with acute or convalescent COVID-19. Sequencing used peripheral blood.

CDR3 residues: CASSRTMDRGLDNEQFF. DNA for the CDR3: TGTGCCAGCTCACGTACGATGGACAGGGGGCTAGACAATGAGCAGTTCTTC. This chain uses TRBV18 with TRBJ2-1; 11 bases are a match to TRBD1. Germline loops: CDR1 KGHSH, CDR2 LQKENI. V shed 4 bases and J 5 bases; nucleotides not matched to a gene: 10. The CDR3 sequence is 17 residues long.